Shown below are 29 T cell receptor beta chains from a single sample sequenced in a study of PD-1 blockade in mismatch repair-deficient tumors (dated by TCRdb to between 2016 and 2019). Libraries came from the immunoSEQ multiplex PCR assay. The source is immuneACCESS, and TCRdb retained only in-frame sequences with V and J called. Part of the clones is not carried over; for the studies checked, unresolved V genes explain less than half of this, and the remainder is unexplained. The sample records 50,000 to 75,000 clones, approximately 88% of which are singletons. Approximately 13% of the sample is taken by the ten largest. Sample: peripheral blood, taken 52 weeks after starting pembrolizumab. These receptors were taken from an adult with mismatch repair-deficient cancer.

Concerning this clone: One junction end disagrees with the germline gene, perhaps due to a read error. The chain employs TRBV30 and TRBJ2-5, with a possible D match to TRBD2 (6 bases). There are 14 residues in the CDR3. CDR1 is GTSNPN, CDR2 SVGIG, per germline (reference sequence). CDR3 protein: CAWGVGGLRETQYF. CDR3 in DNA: TGTGCCTGGGGTGTGGGAGGCCTCAGAGAGACCCAGTACTTC.

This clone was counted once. The CDR3 here is CASSQVLAGAETQYF. The CDR3 DNA reads as TGTGCCAGCAGCCAAGTGCTAGCGGGAGCGGAGACCCAGTACTTC. The chain employs TRBV14 and TRBJ2-5; 10 bases are a match to TRBD2. The V and J ends lost 1 base and 5 bases, in that order; junction bases with no gene match: 4. Germline V gene lookup returns CDR1 SGHDN and CDR2 FVKESK. This CDR3 region has 15 residues.

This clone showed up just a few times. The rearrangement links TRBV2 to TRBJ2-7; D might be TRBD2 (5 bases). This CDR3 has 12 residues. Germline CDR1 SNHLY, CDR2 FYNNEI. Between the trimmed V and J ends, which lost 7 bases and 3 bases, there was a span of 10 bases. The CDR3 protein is CASMRDLYEQYF. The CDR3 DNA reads TGTGCCAGCATGAGGGATCTCTACGAGCAGTACTTC.

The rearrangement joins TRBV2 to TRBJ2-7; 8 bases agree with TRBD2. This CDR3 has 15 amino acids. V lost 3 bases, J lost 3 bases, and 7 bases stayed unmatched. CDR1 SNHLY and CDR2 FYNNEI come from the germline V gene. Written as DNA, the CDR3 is TGTGCCAGCAGTGAGGGGAGCGGGAGAAGCTACGAGCAGTACTTC. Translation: CASSEGSGRSYEQYF.

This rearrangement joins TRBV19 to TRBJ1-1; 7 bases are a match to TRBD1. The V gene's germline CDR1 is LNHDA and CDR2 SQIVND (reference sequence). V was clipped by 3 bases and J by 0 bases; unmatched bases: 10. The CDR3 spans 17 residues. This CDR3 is CASSIGHRGNMNTEAFF. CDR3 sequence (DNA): TGTGCCAGTAGTATCGGTCACAGGGGAAACATGAACACTGAAGCTTTCTTT. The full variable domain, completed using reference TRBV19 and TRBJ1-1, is DGGITQSPKYLFRKEGQNVTLSCEQNLNHDAMYWYRQDPGQGLRLIYYSQIVNDFQKGDIAEGYSVSREKKESFPLTVTSAQKNPTAFYLCASSIGHRGNMNTEAFFGQGTRLTVV.

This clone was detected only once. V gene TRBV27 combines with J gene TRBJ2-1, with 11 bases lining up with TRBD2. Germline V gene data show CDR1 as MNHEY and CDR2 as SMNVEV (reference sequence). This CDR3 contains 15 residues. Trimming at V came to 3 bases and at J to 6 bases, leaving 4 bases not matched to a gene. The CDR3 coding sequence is TGTGCCAGCAGTTTTGTAGCGGGAGGGCCCAATGAGCAGTTCTTC. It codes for CASSFVAGGPNEQFF.

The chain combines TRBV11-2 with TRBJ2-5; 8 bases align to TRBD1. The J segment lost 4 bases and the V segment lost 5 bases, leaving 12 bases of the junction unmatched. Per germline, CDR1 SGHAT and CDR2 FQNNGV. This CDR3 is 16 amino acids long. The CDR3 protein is CASSPRPLQGGETQYF. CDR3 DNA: TGTGCCAGCAGCCCTAGGCCCTTACAGGGGGGAGAGACCCAGTACTTC.

CDR3 protein: CASSLELSTYSNQPQHF. CDR3 bases: TGTGCCAGCAGCTTAGAATTATCCACCTATAGCAATCAGCCCCAGCATTTT. The chain links TRBV7-2 to TRBJ1-5; D remains unclear. The CDR3 sequence is 17 residues long. Germline V CDR1 and CDR2: SGHTA, FQGNSA. The V end was cut by 1 base, the J end by 0 bases, with 13 bases between.

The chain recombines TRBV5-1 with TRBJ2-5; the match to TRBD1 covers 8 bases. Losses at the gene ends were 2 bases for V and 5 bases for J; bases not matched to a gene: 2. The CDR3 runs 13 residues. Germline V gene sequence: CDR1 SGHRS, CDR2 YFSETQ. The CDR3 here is CASSFGQGETQYF. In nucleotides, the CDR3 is TGCGCCAGCAGCTTCGGACAGGGCGAGACCCAGTACTTC. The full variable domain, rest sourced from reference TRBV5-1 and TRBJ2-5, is KAGVTQTPRYLIKTRGQQVTLSCSPISGHRSVSWYQQTPGQGLQFLFEYFSETQRNKGNFPGRFSGRQFSNSRSEMNVSTLELGDSALYLCASSFGQGETQYFGPGTRLLVL.

CDR3 sequence reads: CASKGSGNTIYF. The CDR3, as DNA: TGTGCCAGTAAGGGCTCTGGAAACACCATATATTTT. This chain uses TRBV19 with TRBJ1-3; no reliable D call. The germline V gene has CDR1 LNHDA and CDR2 SQIVND (reference sequence). This CDR3 is 12 amino acids long. V gave up 7 bases and J gave up 0 bases, with 4 bases separating them.

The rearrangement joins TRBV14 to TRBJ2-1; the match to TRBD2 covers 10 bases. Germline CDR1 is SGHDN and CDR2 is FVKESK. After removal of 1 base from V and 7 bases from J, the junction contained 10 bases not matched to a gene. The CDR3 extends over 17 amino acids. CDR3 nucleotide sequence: TGTGCCAGCAGCCAAGGAAGGGCTAGCGGGAGTCAGAATGAGCAGTTCTTC. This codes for CASSQGRASGSQNEQFF.

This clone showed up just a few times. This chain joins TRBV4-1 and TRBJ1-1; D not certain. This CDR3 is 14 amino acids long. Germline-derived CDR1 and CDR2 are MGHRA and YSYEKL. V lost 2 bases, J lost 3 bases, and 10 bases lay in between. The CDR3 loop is CASSQNPGDTEAFF. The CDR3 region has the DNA TGCGCCAGCAGCCAAAACCCCGGGGACACTGAAGCTTTCTTT.

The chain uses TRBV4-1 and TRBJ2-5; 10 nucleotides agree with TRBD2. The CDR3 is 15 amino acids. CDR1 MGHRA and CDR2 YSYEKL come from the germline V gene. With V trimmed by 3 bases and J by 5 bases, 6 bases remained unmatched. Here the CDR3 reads CASSQAGLAYETQYF. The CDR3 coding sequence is TGCGCCAGCAGCCAGGCGGGACTAGCGTACGAGACCCAGTACTTC.

The CDR3 is CASSLASREGYEQYF. The DNA for the CDR3 is TGTGCCAGCAGCTTAGCTAGTCGGGAGGGCTACGAGCAGTACTTC. This chain joins TRBV11-2 and TRBJ2-7; 8 bases map to TRBD2. The CDR3 is made up of 15 amino acids. J was trimmed by 3 bases and V by 1 base; bases with no gene match: 5. Germline CDR1 SGHAT, CDR2 FQNNGV.

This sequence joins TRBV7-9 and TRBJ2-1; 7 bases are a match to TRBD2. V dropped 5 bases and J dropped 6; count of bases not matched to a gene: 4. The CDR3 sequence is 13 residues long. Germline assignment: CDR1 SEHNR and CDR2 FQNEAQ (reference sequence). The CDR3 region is CASSTGLLNEQFF. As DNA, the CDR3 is TGTGCCAGCAGCACGGGACTACTCAATGAGCAGTTCTTC.

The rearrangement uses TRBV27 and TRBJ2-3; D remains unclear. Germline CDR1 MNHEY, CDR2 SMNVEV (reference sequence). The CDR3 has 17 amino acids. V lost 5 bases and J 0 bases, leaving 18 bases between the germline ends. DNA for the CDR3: TGTGCCAGCAGTCCGTTGCCCCTTGAGCGAAGCACAGATACGCAGTATTTT. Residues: CASSPLPLERSTDTQYF.

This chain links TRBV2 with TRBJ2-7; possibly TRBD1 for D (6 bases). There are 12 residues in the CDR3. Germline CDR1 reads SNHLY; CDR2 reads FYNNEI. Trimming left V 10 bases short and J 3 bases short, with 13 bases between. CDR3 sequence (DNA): TGTGCCACCCGGGACAAGGGCTACGAGCAGTACTTC. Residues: CATRDKGYEQYF.

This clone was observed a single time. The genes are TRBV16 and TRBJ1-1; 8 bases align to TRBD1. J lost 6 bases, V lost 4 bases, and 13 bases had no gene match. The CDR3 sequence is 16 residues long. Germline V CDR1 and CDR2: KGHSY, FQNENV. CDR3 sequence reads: CASSPAAGGSVAEAFF. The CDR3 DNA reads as TGTGCCAGCAGCCCAGCGGCAGGGGGCTCTGTGGCTGAAGCTTTCTTT.

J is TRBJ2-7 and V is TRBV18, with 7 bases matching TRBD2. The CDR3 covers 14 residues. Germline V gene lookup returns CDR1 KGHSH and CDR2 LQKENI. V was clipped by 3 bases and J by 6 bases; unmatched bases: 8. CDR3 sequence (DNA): TGTGCCAGCTCACCTGCTGAGGGCGGGGGCGAGCAGTACTTC. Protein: CASSPAEGGGEQYF.

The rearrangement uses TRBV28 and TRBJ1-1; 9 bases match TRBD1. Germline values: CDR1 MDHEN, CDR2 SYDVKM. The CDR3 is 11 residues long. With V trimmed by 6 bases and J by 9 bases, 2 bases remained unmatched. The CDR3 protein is CASRYRGQAFF. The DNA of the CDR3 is TGTGCCAGCAGGTACAGGGGGCAAGCTTTCTTT.

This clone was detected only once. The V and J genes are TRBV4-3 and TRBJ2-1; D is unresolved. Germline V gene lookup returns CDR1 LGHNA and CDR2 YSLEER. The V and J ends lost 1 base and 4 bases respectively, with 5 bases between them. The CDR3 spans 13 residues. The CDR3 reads CASSQGLYNEQFF. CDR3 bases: TGCGCCAGCAGCCAAGGGCTTTACAATGAGCAGTTCTTC.

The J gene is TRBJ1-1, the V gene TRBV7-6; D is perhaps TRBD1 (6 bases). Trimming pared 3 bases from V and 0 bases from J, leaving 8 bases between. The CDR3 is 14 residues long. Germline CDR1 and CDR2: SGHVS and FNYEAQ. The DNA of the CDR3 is TGTGCCAGCAGCTTGGGGGCAGTGAACACTGAAGCTTTCTTT. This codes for CASSLGAVNTEAFF.

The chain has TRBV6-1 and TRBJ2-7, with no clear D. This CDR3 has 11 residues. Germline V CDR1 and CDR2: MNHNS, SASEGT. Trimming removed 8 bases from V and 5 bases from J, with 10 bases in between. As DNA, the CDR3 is TGTGCCAGCTCAAACGGCCACGAGCAGTACTTC. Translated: CASSNGHEQYF.

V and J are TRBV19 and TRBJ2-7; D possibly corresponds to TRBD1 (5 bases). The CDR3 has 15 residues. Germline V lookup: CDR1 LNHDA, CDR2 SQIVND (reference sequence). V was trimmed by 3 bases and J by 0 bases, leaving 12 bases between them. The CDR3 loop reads CASSIVQGSSYEQYF. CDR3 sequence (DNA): TGTGCCAGTAGTATTGTGCAGGGAAGCTCCTACGAGCAGTACTTC.

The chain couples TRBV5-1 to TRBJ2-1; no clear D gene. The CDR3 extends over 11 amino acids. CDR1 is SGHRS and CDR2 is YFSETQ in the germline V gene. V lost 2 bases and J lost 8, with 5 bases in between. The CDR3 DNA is TGCGCCAGCAGCTTCTCAGATGAGCAGTTCTTC. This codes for CASSFSDEQFF.

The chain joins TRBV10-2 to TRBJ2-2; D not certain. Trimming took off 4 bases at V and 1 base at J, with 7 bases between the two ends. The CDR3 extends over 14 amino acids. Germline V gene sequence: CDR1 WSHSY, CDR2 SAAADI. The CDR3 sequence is CASSVALNTGELFF. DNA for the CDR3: TGCGCCAGCAGTGTGGCGCTGAACACCGGGGAGCTGTTTTTT.

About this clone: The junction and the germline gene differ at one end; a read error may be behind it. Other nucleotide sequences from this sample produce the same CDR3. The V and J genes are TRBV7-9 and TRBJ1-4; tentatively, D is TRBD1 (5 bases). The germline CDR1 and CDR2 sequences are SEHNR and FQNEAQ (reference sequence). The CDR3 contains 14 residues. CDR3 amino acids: CASSLVGTNEKLFF. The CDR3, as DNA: TGTGCCAGCAGCTTAGTAGGGACTAACGAAAAACTGTTTTTT. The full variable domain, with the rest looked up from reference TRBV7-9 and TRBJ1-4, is DTGVSQNPRHKITKRGQNVTFRCDPISEHNRLYWYRQTLGQGPEFLTYFQNEAQLEKSRLLSDRFSAERPKGSFSTLEIQRTEQGDSAMYLCASSLVGTNEKLFFGSGTQLSVL.

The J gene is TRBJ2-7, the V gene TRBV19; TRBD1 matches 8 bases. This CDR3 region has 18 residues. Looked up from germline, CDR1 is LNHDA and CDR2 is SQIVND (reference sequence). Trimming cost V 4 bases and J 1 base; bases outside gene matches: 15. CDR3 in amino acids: CASSTGWGTGITSYEQYF. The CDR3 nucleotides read TGTGCCAGTAGTACGGGGTGGGGGACAGGCATCACGTCCTACGAGCAGTACTTC.

The CDR3 DNA reads TGTGCCAGTAGTACAGACAGGATCACGCAGTATTTT. It codes for CASSTDRITQYF. The chain joins TRBV19 to TRBJ2-3, with D possibly matching TRBD1 (6 bases). Germline CDR1 reads LNHDA; CDR2 reads SQIVND (reference sequence). V gave up 4 bases and J gave up 9 bases, with 11 bases separating them. CDR3 length: 12 amino acids.